This TCR beta chain emerged from a study of T cells in women clearing cervical HPV infection. The length of the CDR3 is 15 residues. Trimming cost V 7 bases and J 3 bases; bases outside gene matches: 9. Looked up from germline, CDR1 is WNHNN and CDR2 is SYGVQD (reference sequence). Assay: immunoSEQ multiplex PCR; the TCRdb copy retains only in-frame clones and omits some. The table gives roughly 48,000 clones; the top ten clones make up 1.5% to 2% of it. Findings of the study overall: Repertoire richness, not evenness, was significantly elevated in CIN3+ cases versus controls.

As to this clone: Its antigen is still unknown. The sequence runs out 3 residues before the end of the CDR3; the remainder is reconstructed from the germline J gene.

This chain uses TRBV10-1 with TRBJ2-5; 9 nucleotides align to TRBD1. Sequences were obtained from blood buffy coat. This TCR was sampled from a woman between 18 and 75 years old with a cervical HPV16 infection that either progressed to CIN3+ or cleared (not recorded which). CDR3 bases read: TGCGCCAGCATCGAGAGGACAGGGGAGAAAGAGACC. Translation: CASIERTGEKET. The CDR3 in full is CASIERTGEKETQYF.